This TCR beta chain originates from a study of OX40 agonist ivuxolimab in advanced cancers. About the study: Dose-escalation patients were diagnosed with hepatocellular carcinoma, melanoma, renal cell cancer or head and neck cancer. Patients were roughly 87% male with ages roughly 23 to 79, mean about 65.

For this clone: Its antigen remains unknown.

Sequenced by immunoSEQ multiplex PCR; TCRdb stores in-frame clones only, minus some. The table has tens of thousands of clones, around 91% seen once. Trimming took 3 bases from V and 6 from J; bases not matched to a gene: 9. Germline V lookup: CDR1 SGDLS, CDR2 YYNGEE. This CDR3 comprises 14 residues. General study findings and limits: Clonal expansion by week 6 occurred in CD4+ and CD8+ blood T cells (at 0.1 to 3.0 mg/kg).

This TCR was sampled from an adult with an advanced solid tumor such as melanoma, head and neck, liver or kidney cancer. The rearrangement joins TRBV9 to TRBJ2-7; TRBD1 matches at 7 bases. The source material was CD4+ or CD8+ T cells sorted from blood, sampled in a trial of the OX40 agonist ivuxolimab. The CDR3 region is CASSGRDSGAEQYF. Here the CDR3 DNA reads TGTGCCAGCAGCGGAAGGGACAGTGGGGCCGAGCAGTACTTC.